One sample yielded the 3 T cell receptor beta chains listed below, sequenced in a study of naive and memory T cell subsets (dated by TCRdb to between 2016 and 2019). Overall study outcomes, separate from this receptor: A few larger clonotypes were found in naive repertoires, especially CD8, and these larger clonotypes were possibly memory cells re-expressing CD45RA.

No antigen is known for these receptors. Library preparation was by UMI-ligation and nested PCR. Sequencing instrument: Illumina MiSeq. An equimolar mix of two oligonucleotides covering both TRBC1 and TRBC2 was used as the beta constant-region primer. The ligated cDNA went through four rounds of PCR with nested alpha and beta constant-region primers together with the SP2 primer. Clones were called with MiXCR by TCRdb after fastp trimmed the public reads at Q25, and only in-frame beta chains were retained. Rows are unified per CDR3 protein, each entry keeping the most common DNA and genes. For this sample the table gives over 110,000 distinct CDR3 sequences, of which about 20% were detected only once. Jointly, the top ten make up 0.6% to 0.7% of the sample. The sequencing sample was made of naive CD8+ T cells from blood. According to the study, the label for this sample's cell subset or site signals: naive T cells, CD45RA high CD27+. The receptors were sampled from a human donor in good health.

The CDR3 is CASTADSTEAFF. The CDR3 DNA is TGTGCCAGCACCGCCGACAGCACTGAAGCTTTCTTT. V gene TRBV28 combines with J gene TRBJ1-1, with D perhaps TRBD1 (5 bases). The length of the CDR3 is 12 residues. The V and J ends lost 7 bases and 4 bases respectively, with 10 bases between them. In germline, CDR1 is MDHEN, CDR2 SYDVKM.

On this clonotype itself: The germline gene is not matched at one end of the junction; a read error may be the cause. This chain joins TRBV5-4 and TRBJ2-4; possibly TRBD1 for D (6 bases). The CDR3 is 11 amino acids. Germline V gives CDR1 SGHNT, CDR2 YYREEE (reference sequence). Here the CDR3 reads CASSFKGVFSF. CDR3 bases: TGTGCCAGCAGCTTCAAGGGGGTTTTTTCCTTC.

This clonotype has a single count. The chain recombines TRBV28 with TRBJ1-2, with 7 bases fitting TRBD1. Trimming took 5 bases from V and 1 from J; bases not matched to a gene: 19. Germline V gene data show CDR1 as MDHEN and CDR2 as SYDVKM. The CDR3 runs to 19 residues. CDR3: CASSGVDAYLGQINYGYTF. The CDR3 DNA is TGTGCCAGCAGTGGCGTTGATGCGTACCTGGGACAGATTAACTATGGCTACACCTTC.